The 30 T cell receptor beta chains listed next were all sequenced from one sample in a study of OX40 agonist ivuxolimab in advanced cancers. Only in-frame clones appear in the TCRdb table, and some are missing; sequencing was by immunoSEQ multiplex PCR. The sample records tens of thousands of clones, over 75% being singletons. Sequencing was performed on CD4+ or CD8+ T cells sorted from blood, taken in a trial of the OX40 agonist ivuxolimab. The receptors were gathered from an adult with an advanced solid tumor such as melanoma, head and neck, liver or kidney cancer.

A single count supports this clone. V gene TRBV7-9 combines with J gene TRBJ1-3, with 8 bases that match TRBD1. V gave up 4 bases and J gave up 2 bases; unmatched junction bases: 4. Germline V lookup: CDR1 SEHNR, CDR2 FQNEAQ (reference sequence). The CDR3 extends over 15 amino acids. CDR3 in amino acids: CASSSGQGTGNTIYF. The CDR3 bases are TGTGCCAGCAGCTCAGGACAGGGAACTGGAAACACCATATATTTT.

The chain uses TRBV5-4 and TRBJ2-7; no firm D call. Germline CDR1 and CDR2: SGHNT and YYREEE (reference sequence). CDR3 length equals 14 residues. Trimming cost V 4 bases and J 0 bases, with 11 bases left between them. The CDR3: CASSIRTDSYEQYF. The DNA for the CDR3 is TGTGCCAGCAGCATAAGGACGGACTCCTACGAGCAGTACTTC.

This rearrangement joins TRBV30 to TRBJ2-5, with unresolved D. This CDR3 has 11 residues. Germline V gives CDR1 GTSNPN, CDR2 SVGIG (reference sequence). Trimming left V 2 bases short and J 6 bases short, with 7 bases between. The DNA of the CDR3 is TGTGCCTGGAGTAATGGACAGACCCAGTACTTC. Translation: CAWSNGQTQYF.

The chain combines TRBV28 with TRBJ1-6, with D tentatively TRBD1 (5 bases). CDR1 and CDR2 (germline): MDHEN, SYDVKM. The CDR3 loop spans 14 amino acids. V lost 6 bases and J 10 bases, leaving 16 bases between the germline ends. The CDR3 bases are TGTGCCAGCAGCCCCTCCCTAACAGGATCACCCCTCCACTTT. Protein: CASSPSLTGSPLHF.

The gene calls are TRBV2 and TRBJ2-5; no clear D gene. In germline, CDR1 is SNHLY, CDR2 FYNNEI. The CDR3 contains 14 residues. Trimming left V 6 bases short and J 1 base short, with 12 bases between. CDR3 sequence reads: CASSRTRPQETQYF. CDR3 bases: TGTGCCAGCAGCCGTACCAGACCCCAAGAGACCCAGTACTTC.

The CDR3 here is CSVEDIYSQQGDTQYF. The CDR3 DNA reads TGCAGCGTTGAAGATATTTATTCCCAGCAGGGGGATACGCAGTATTTT. The chain joins TRBV29-1 to TRBJ2-3; maybe TRBD1 (6 bases). This CDR3 contains 16 residues. CDR1 is SQVTM, CDR2 ANQGSEA, per germline. V was shortened by 0 bases and J by 6 bases, with 19 bases between the two germline ends.

The V and J genes are TRBV30 and TRBJ2-1; 7 nucleotides agree with TRBD1. After removal of 3 bases from V and 0 bases from J, the junction contained 5 bases not matched to a gene. In germline, CDR1 is GTSNPN, CDR2 SVGIG (reference sequence). The CDR3 is 15 amino acids. The CDR3 DNA follows: TGTGCCTGGAGGACGGACAGGAGCTCCTACAATGAGCAGTTCTTC. Encoded protein: CAWRTDRSSYNEQFF.

As regards this clone: Other DNA sequences from this sample encode an identical CDR3 as well. The genes are TRBV5-1 and TRBJ2-5, with D unclear. CDR1 and CDR2 from the germline V gene are SGHRS and YFSETQ. This CDR3 is built from 11 residues. Trimming took off 2 bases at V and 3 bases at J, with 2 bases between the two ends. CDR3 residues: CASSLEETQYF. In nucleotides, the CDR3 is TGCGCCAGCAGCTTAGAAGAGACCCAGTACTTC. Full variable domain (missing parts from reference TRBV5-1 and TRBJ2-5): KAGVTQTPRYLIKTRGQQVTLSCSPISGHRSVSWYQQTPGQGLQFLFEYFSETQRNKGNFPGRFSGRQFSNSRSEMNVSTLELGDSALYLCASSLEETQYFGPGTRLLVL.

The chain has TRBV5-1 and TRBJ2-2; D is uncertain. This CDR3 is built from 12 residues. Germline V gene data show CDR1 as SGHRS and CDR2 as YFSETQ. Trimming shortened V by 4 bases and J by 2 bases, and 3 bases separated the two germline ends. DNA for the CDR3: TGCGCCAGCAGCACAAACACCGGGGAGCTGTTTTTT. Its translation is CASSTNTGELFF.

This chain joins TRBV7-3 and TRBJ2-3; no reliable D call. This CDR3 is 14 amino acids long. Germline-derived CDR1 and CDR2 are SGHTA and FQGTGA. Trimming cost V 5 bases and J 4 bases, with 13 bases left between them. The DNA of the CDR3 is TGTGCCAGCAGCCCCTCAATGGGCGCAGATACGCAGTATTTT. Its translation: CASSPSMGADTQYF. Full variable domain (missing parts from reference TRBV7-3 and TRBJ2-3): GAGVSQTPSNKVTEKGKYVELRCDPISGHTALYWYRQSLGQGPEFLIYFQGTGAADDSGLPNDRFFAVRPEGSVSTLKIQRTERGDSAVYLCASSPSMGADTQYFGPGTRLTVL.

This chain links TRBV5-4 with TRBJ2-2, with D perhaps TRBD1 (5 bases). The ends were cut back, 4 bases at V and 6 bases at J, with 13 bases in the middle. The CDR3 length is 14 residues. CDR1 is SGHNT and CDR2 is YYREEE in the germline V gene (reference sequence). The CDR3 region is CASSAAGWAGELFF. CDR3 coding DNA: TGTGCCAGCAGCGCCGCAGGGTGGGCCGGGGAGCTGTTTTTT.

V and J are TRBV6-6 and TRBJ2-7; TRBD1 matches 8 bases. CDR1 and CDR2 from the germline V gene are MNHNY and SVGAGI (reference sequence). This CDR3 contains 16 residues. Trimming at V came to 4 bases and at J to 6 bases, leaving 14 bases not matched to a gene. CDR3 sequence reads: CASSFDRGISSSEQYF. DNA for the CDR3: TGTGCCAGCAGTTTCGACAGGGGCATTTCCTCGTCCGAGCAGTACTTC.

This clone was detected only a few times. The V and J genes are TRBV18 and TRBJ1-1, with D perhaps matching TRBD1 (5 bases). Germline V gene sequence: CDR1 KGHSH, CDR2 LQKENI. This CDR3 is built from 15 residues. V lost 3 bases to trimming and J lost 4 bases, with 15 bases between them. The CDR3 DNA follows: TGTGCCAGCTCACCGGGACCTCCCCGCGGCACTGAAGCTTTCTTT. This sequence encodes CASSPGPPRGTEAFF.

The chain has TRBV7-9 and TRBJ1-5; 7 bases agree with TRBD1. Germline CDR1 SEHNR, CDR2 FQNEAQ (reference sequence). CDR3 length: 13 amino acids. The trim removed 5 bases at V and 12 bases at J, leaving 10 bases unmatched. DNA of the CDR3: TGTGCCAGCAGCCCAGGGGACAGCCTTTTCCAGCATTTT. The encoded protein is CASSPGDSLFQHF.

The chain joins TRBV5-1 to TRBJ2-5; TRBD1 agrees at 8 bases. Germline values: CDR1 SGHRS, CDR2 YFSETQ. V lost 1 base to trimming and J lost 13 bases; unmatched junction nucleotides: 9. The CDR3 contains 13 residues. The CDR3 reads CASSLTGQVRRYF. The DNA for the CDR3 is TGCGCCAGCAGCTTGACGGGACAGGTCCGTCGGTACTTC.

The V and J genes are TRBV7-2 and TRBJ1-4; D is uncertain. This CDR3 contains 16 residues. The germline V and J ends were trimmed by 1 base and 8 bases, with 17 bases remaining between them. The germline V gene has CDR1 SGHTA and CDR2 FQGNSA. The CDR3 coding sequence is TGTGCCAGCAGCTTAGGGTCGGGAGGGATGGTGGAAAAACTGTTTTTT. It specifies CASSLGSGGMVEKLFF.

This chain links TRBV4-3 with TRBJ1-1; D call uncertain. The CDR3 covers 16 residues. The V and J ends lost 0 bases and 4 bases respectively, with 15 bases between them. Germline loops: CDR1 LGHNA, CDR2 YSLEER. DNA for the CDR3: TGCGCCAGCAGCCAAGATTACGGCGGGCTTGGCACTGAAGCTTTCTTT. Amino acids: CASSQDYGGLGTEAFF.

CDR3 in DNA: TGTGCCTGGAGTGTATCAAGTTACGAGCAGTACTTC. Translating gives CAWSVSSYEQYF. V usage is TRBV30 and J usage is TRBJ2-7, with D unresolved. Germline V CDR1 and CDR2: GTSNPN, SVGIG (reference sequence). The ends were cut back, 0 bases at V and 4 bases at J, with 7 bases in the middle. This CDR3 contains 12 residues.

V gene TRBV11-2 combines with J gene TRBJ1-2; D unresolved. Trimming removed 1 base from V and 5 bases from J, with 11 bases in between. The CDR3 has 14 amino acids. Germline V CDR1 and CDR2: SGHAT, FQNNGV. The CDR3: CASSLVASSYGYTF. The CDR3 DNA reads as TGTGCCAGCAGCTTAGTAGCCAGCTCATATGGCTACACCTTC.

The rearrangement joins TRBV6-6 to TRBJ1-2; D is uncertain. The CDR3 is made up of 15 amino acids. CDR1 is MNHNY, CDR2 SVGAGI, per germline (reference sequence). Trimming took off 7 bases at V and 3 bases at J, with 18 bases between the two ends. This CDR3 is CASNGGGTGYYGYTF. CDR3 in DNA: TGTGCCAGCAACGGAGGCGGCACCGGGTACTATGGCTACACCTTC.

This clone was seen once. The chain couples TRBV11-2 to TRBJ2-7; D not certain. CDR3 length: 14 residues. Trimming took off 2 bases at V and 3 bases at J, with 11 bases between the two ends. CDR1 and CDR2 from the germline V gene are SGHAT and FQNNGV. The DNA of the CDR3 is TGTGCCAGCAGCTTATTGGGGAACCGCTACGAGCAGTACTTC. It yields the protein CASSLLGNRYEQYF.

The J gene is TRBJ2-1, the V gene TRBV4-3; D is uncertain. The V end lost 2 bases, the J end lost 3 bases, and 8 bases lay between the germline ends. The germline V gene encodes CDR1 LGHNA and CDR2 YSLEER. The CDR3 totals 14 residues. Written as DNA, the CDR3 is TGCGCCAGCAGCCAATCAGGCAACTACAATGAGCAGTTCTTC. Protein: CASSQSGNYNEQFF.

J is TRBJ2-2 and V is TRBV5-6; a weak D match, TRBD1 (5 bases). CDR3 length equals 15 residues. V shed 1 base and J shed 3 bases, with 10 bases lying between them. Germline values: CDR1 SGHDT, CDR2 YYEEEE. Here the CDR3 DNA reads TGTGCCAGCAGCTTGCTGGGGCTTGACACCGGGGAGCTGTTTTTT. This encodes CASSLLGLDTGELFF.

The chain couples TRBV5-6 to TRBJ1-1, with 9 bases that match TRBD1. J was trimmed by 1 base and V by 4 bases; bases with no gene match: 5. Looked up from germline, CDR1 is SGHDT and CDR2 is YYEEEE. The CDR3 is 15 amino acids. The CDR3 is CASSRTGQGNTEAFF. The CDR3 nucleotides read TGTGCCAGCAGCAGGACGGGACAGGGGAACACTGAAGCTTTCTTT.

This chain joins TRBV5-1 and TRBJ2-7; D is unresolved. Germline CDR1 and CDR2: SGHRS and YFSETQ. V gave up 0 bases and J gave up 2 bases, with 6 bases separating them. CDR3 length: 13 amino acids. The CDR3 DNA reads as TGCGCCAGCAGCTTGGAAGTTCCCTACGAGCAGTACTTC. This gives the protein CASSLEVPYEQYF.

This clone was found a few times. The chain recombines TRBV6-5 with TRBJ1-6; D gene ambiguous. Trimming stripped 4 bases from V and 8 bases from J, with 12 bases between. Germline assignment: CDR1 MNHEY and CDR2 SVGAGI. The CDR3 is 14 residues long. CDR3 loop: CASSSRAADSPLHF. In DNA form, the CDR3 reads TGTGCCAGCAGTTCCCGGGCCGCGGATTCACCCCTCCACTTT.

This chain connects TRBV27 to TRBJ1-5; D call uncertain. This CDR3 has 15 residues. Looked up from germline, CDR1 is MNHEY and CDR2 is SMNVEV (reference sequence). The V end was cut by 5 bases, the J end by 1 base, with 12 bases between. The CDR3 region is CASSRIGRSNQPQHF. The CDR3 DNA follows: TGTGCCAGCAGTCGCATAGGACGAAGCAATCAGCCCCAGCATTTT.

V and J are TRBV11-3 and TRBJ2-7; 8 bases match TRBD1. The CDR3 length is 14 residues. Germline assignment: CDR1 SGHNT and CDR2 YENEEA. The trim removed 5 bases at V and 6 bases at J, leaving 9 bases unmatched. CDR3 loop: CASSKGQVSLEQYF. The CDR3 DNA follows: TGTGCCAGCAGCAAGGGACAGGTCTCCCTCGAGCAGTACTTC.

The chain uses TRBV4-1 and TRBJ2-6; D uncertain. The CDR3 sequence is 17 residues long. The V end lost 2 bases, the J end lost 0 bases, and 11 bases lay between the germline ends. Germline V CDR1 and CDR2: MGHRA, YSYEKL. The DNA of the CDR3 is TGCGCCAGCAGCCAACCAGGACGGATCTCTGGGGCCAACGTCCTGACTTTC. The encoded protein is CASSQPGRISGANVLTF.

The rearrangement uses TRBV7-9 and TRBJ1-1; the D gene is possibly TRBD1 (5 bases). V lost 5 bases, J lost 1 base, and 11 bases lay in between. CDR1 is SEHNR and CDR2 is FQNEAQ in the germline V gene (reference sequence). CDR3 length: 14 residues. The CDR3 loop reads CASSPRTKNTEAFF. Written as DNA, the CDR3 is TGTGCCAGCAGCCCCAGGACAAAGAACACTGAAGCTTTCTTT.